This TCR beta chain was retrieved from a study of blood T cell repertoires in COVID-19 (dated by TCRdb to between 2020 and 2021). The study in broad terms: Collaborator samples came from the United States, Italy and Spain and covered acute and convalescent phases of COVID-19. The prospective study material was composed of cDNA or gDNA derived from T cells, B-cell-depleted T cells, or PBMCs. Deeply sampled blood TCRbeta repertoires from subjects exposed to, actively infected with, or recovered from COVID-19 were included in the dataset. The repertoires were made available in a free public database intended to serve as a resource for research on the immune response to SARS-CoV-2. The samples were drawn from the first 160 participants of the ongoing ImmuneRACE study and from some 1,300 subjects provided by 6 global collaborators. The sample metadata nearly always contained a de-identified subject ID, COVID-19 status, age in years and sex. Where available, HLA class I and class II types were obtained from metadata supplied by the sample provider rather than from assay-based typing. Study-wide conclusions, independent of this receptor: How much clinical and demographic metadata was included differed by source and by participant, and the metadata was provided uncurated.

The germline V gene (reference sequence) gives CDR1 as SGHKS and CDR2 as YYEKEE. The CDR3 measures 13 amino acids from cysteine to phenylalanine. The only DNA kept is the CDR3, 39 bases in frame from the first base. V sheds 2 bases and J sheds 2 bases, leaving 7 bases between their ends. TCRbeta CDR3 regions were amplified from genomic DNA using the immunoSEQ Assay, a bias-controlled multiplex PCR. The paper's processing steps were these. The number of nucleated cells in each sample was estimated by amplification of reference gene primers within the assay. To quantify the absolute abundance of each unique TCRbeta CDR3 rearrangement, sequence reads were collapsed and filtered. For each sample, productive Simpson clonality was calculated by taking the square root of Simpson's diversity index across productive rearrangements. The immuneACCESS repertoire file appears here via TCRdb, limited to in-frame rearrangements. These files lack a portion of the clones; in checked studies, under half of the deficit traces to unresolved V genes, and the cause of the others is not known. V and J calls and clone size are those listed in that table; D and trimming were worked out from the DNA. The sample yields fewer than 350,000 clones; about nine tenths were counted once. 2% to 2.5% of the sample lies in the top ten.

Participants in the prospective study were aged roughly 18 to 100 years, lived in 20 to 25 United States geographic areas, and enrolled through a virtual design. To assign participants to cohorts, the prospective study relied on clinical history that participants themselves reported in a screening survey and a study questionnaire. In the prospective study, whole blood, serum and a nasopharyngeal or oropharyngeal swab were collected from each participant by mobile phlebotomists. Over an approximately 2-month period, participants in the prospective study had the option of providing additional blood draws and questionnaires. Before DNA extraction, prospective study blood samples were shipped either frozen or at room temperature. Turning to this clone: Its antigen is unknown. Base qualities are not provided; no much larger clone lies one nucleotide away.

This receptor was taken from a middle-aged woman with acute COVID-19. Sequenced input: PBMCs or T cells enriched from blood (not recorded which). This receptor chain uses TRBV5-5 and TRBJ1-2, with a tentative D gene TRBD1 over 5 matching bases. The CDR3 loop reads CASSFGQNYGYTF. The base sequence is TGTGCCAGCAGCTTTGGACAAAACTATGGCTACACCTTC.